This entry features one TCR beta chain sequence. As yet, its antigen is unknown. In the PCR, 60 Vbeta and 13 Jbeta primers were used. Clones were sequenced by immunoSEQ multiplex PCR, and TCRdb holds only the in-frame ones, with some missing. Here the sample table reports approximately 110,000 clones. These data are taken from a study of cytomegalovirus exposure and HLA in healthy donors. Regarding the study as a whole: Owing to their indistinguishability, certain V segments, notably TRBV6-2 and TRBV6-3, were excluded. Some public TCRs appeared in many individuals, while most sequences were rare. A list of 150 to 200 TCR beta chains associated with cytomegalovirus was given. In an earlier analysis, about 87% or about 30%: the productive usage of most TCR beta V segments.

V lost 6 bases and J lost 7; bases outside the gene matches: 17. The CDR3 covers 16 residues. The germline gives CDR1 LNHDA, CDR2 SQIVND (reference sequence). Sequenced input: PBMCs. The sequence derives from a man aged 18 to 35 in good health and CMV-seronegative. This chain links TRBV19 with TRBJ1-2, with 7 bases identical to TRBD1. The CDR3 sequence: CASSPTGDSVVGGYTF. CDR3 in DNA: TGTGCCAGTAGCCCAACCGGGGACAGCGTTGTCGGTGGCTACACCTTC. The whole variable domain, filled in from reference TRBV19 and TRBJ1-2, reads DGGITQSPKYLFRKEGQNVTLSCEQNLNHDAMYWYRQDPGQGLRLIYYSQIVNDFQKGDIAEGYSVSREKKESFPLTVTSAQKNPTAFYLCASSPTGDSVVGGYTFGSGTRLTVV.